This TCR beta chain originates from a study of PD-1 blockade in classical Hodgkin lymphoma. Study-level information: Treatment was intravenous nivolumab, 3 mg/kg every 2 weeks, until progression.

V lost 1 base and J 1 base, leaving 8 bases between the germline ends. CDR3 size: 14 residues. Germline-derived CDR1 and CDR2 are SGDLS and YYNGEE. Whole-study findings and limits: Whatever underlies the repertoire differences (possibly disease activity or prior therapy) remains undefined.

Time point noted: cycle 4 day 1 (C4D1), after more than 5 weeks of nivolumab. Exposure to brentuximab vedotin varied, and each patient had relapsed following autologous stem cell transplantation. TCRdb's copy holds only in-frame clones and misses some; the assay was immunoSEQ multiplex PCR. The sample contains approximately 110,000 clones, roughly nine tenths of which appear only once. Regarding this clone: Its antigen is as yet unknown. Additional DNA sequences in this sample encode the identical CDR3.

The origin of this receptor is a human donor with classical Hodgkin lymphoma. The chain has TRBV9 and TRBJ1-1; D is unresolved. The input for sequencing was peripheral blood mononuclear cells (PBMCs), taken before the fourth cycle of nivolumab. The CDR3: CASSVRQENTEAFF. For the CDR3, the DNA is TGTGCCAGCAGCGTAAGGCAGGAGAACACTGAAGCTTTCTTT.